The 8 T cell receptor beta chains reported below all come from one sample, sequenced in a study of shared clonotypes between healthy human individuals. Only CD45RO-negative cells positively selected for CCR7 counted as naive CD8 cells, so terminally differentiated effector memory CD45RA+ cells were excluded. Sequencing used immunoSEQ multiplex PCR; TCRdb keeps in-frame clones, though not all of them. The data hold about 2.1 million clones, with around 95% observed a single time. The specimen sequenced was naive CD8+ T cells from PBMCs. Receptors originate from a man between 18 and 35 years old in good health. Some clones in this sample may be carry-over from other donors' samples.

As to this clone: Other DNA variants within this sample encode the same CDR3. This chain links TRBV5-1 with TRBJ2-7; 9 bases match TRBD1. V was pared by 4 bases and J by 4 bases, with 6 bases of the junction left unmatched. The germline gives CDR1 SGHRS, CDR2 YFSETQ. The CDR3 consists of 14 residues. As DNA, the CDR3 is TGCGCCAGCAGCCCGGGACAGGGTTTGTACGAGCAGTACTTC. Translation: CASSPGQGLYEQYF.

This chain uses TRBV10-3 with TRBJ1-1; the match to TRBD1 covers 7 bases. Trimming took 5 bases from V and 2 from J; bases not matched to a gene: 14. Germline values: CDR1 ENHRY, CDR2 SYGVKD. This CDR3 region has 17 residues. CDR3: CAISPLMAGGINTEAFF. The CDR3 DNA reads as TGTGCCATCAGTCCCTTAATGGCAGGGGGAATCAACACTGAAGCTTTCTTT.

The V and J genes are TRBV19 and TRBJ2-5, with 7 nucleotides matching TRBD1. V trimming: 10 bases; J trimming: 5 bases; junction bases outside the gene matches: 7. Germline V CDR1 and CDR2: LNHDA, SQIVND (reference sequence). This CDR3 has 12 amino acids. The CDR3 sequence: CATGQTAETQYF. CDR3 bases: TGTGCCACGGGACAGACCGCGGAGACCCAGTACTTC. Looking up the rest from reference TRBV19 and TRBJ2-5 gives the full variable domain: DGGITQSPKYLFRKEGQNVTLSCEQNLNHDAMYWYRQDPGQGLRLIYYSQIVNDFQKGDIAEGYSVSREKKESFPLTVTSAQKNPTAFYLCATGQTAETQYFGPGTRLLVL.

The genes are TRBV9 and TRBJ1-1; TRBD1 agrees at 9 bases. Germline-derived CDR1 and CDR2 are SGDLS and YYNGEE. This CDR3 contains 17 residues. Germline trimming cut 2 bases from V and 0 bases from J; bases unmatched to any gene: 8. The chain's CDR3 is CASSVSLGQGMNTEAFF. Here the CDR3 DNA reads TGTGCCAGCAGCGTTTCCCTCGGACAGGGGATGAACACTGAAGCTTTCTTT.

On this clone itself: Different DNA sequences within this sample yield the same CDR3. The chain has TRBV27 and TRBJ1-3; D is unclear. Germline assignment: CDR1 MNHEY and CDR2 SMNVEV (reference sequence). The CDR3 extends over 13 amino acids. V was shortened by 6 bases and J by 4 bases, with 10 bases between the two germline ends. The CDR3 DNA reads TGTGCCAGCAGCGTAAGGGCCGGAAACACCATATATTTT. It translates to CASSVRAGNTIYF.

The chain has TRBV29-1 and TRBJ2-7, with D perhaps matching TRBD1 (6 bases). Germline-derived CDR1 and CDR2 are SQVTM and ANQGSEA. The CDR3 spans 13 residues. V lost 6 bases and J lost 3, with 15 bases in between. The CDR3: CSVAVQGIYEQYF. The CDR3 nucleotides read TGCAGCGTCGCGGTACAGGGTATCTACGAGCAGTACTTC.

The J gene is TRBJ2-7, the V gene TRBV19; 10 bases map to TRBD1. From germline, CDR1 is LNHDA and CDR2 SQIVND (reference sequence). V gave up 9 bases and J gave up 1 base; unmatched junction bases: 12. The CDR3 loop spans 16 amino acids. The CDR3 sequence: CASRTTGGLRSYEQYF. The CDR3 region has the DNA TGTGCCAGCAGAACGACAGGGGGCTTGCGGTCCTACGAGCAGTACTTC.

In its sample, this clone was seen a few times. The sample carries other DNA sequences with the same CDR3. This chain uses TRBV5-1 with TRBJ2-3; no clear D. The CDR3 contains 11 residues. Germline CDR1 reads SGHRS; CDR2 reads YFSETQ. The germline V and J ends were trimmed by 0 bases and 5 bases, with 1 base remaining between them. In DNA, the CDR3 is TGCGCCAGCAGCTTGGGAGATACGCAGTATTTT. It codes for CASSLGDTQYF.